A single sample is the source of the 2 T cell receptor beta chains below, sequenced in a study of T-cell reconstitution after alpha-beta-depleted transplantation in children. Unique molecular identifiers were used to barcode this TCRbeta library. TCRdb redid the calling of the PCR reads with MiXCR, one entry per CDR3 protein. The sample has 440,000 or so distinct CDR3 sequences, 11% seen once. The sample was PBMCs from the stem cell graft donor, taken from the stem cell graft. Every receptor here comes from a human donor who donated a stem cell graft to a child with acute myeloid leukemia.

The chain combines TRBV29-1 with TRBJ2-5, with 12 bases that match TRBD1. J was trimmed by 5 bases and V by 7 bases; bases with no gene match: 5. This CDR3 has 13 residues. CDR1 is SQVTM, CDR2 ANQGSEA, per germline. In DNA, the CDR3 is TGCAGCGCCGGGACAGGGGGCGGGGAGACCCAGTACTTC. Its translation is CSAGTGGGETQYF.

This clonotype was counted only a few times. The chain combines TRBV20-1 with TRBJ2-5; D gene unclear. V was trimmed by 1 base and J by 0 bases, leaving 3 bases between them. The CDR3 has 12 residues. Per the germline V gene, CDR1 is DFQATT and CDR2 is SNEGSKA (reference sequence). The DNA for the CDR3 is TGCAGTGCTAGAGTGGACCAAGAGACCCAGTACTTC. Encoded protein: CSARVDQETQYF.